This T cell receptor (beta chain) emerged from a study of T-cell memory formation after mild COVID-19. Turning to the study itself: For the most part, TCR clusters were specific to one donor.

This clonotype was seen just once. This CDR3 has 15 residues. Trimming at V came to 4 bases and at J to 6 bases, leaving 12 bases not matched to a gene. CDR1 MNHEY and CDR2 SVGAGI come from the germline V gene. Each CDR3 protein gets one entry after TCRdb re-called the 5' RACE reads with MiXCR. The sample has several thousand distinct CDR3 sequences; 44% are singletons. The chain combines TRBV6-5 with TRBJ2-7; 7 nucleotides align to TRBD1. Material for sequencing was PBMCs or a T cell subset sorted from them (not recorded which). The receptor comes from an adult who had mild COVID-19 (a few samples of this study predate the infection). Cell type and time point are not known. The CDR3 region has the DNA TGTGCCAGCAGTTTAGAGTCAGGGGGATCGGGCGAGCAGTACTTC. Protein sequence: CASSLESGGSGEQYF.